The clone carrying this T cell receptor beta chain was seen many times. Its antigen is as yet unknown. This entry belongs to a study of T cell repertoires in cytomegalovirus infection. Study-level points and caveats: CMV-specific TCR beta clonotypes restricted by HLA-C dominated the ex vivo response. Cumulated frequencies of public TCR beta families served to identify carriers of CMV plus the relevant HLA.

TCRdb re-called the reads through MiXCR, storing one row per CDR3 protein. The sample comprises 250,000 to 300,000 distinct CDR3 sequences, 9.1% of which are singletons, and approximately 16% rests with the top ten. The ends lost 2 bases at V and 4 bases at J; junction bases unmatched: 6. There are 15 residues in the CDR3. Germline CDR1 LGHDT, CDR2 YNNKEL (reference sequence). The chain joins TRBV3-1 to TRBJ2-5; 8 nucleotides agree with TRBD1. This receptor was taken from a human donor in good health (CMV status not recorded). Some clones in this sample may be carry-over from other donors' samples. The sequenced sample was PBMCs. The CDR3 here is CASSQRGQGGETQYF. DNA for the CDR3: TGTGCCAGCAGCCAAAGAGGACAGGGTGGAGAGACCCAGTACTTC.